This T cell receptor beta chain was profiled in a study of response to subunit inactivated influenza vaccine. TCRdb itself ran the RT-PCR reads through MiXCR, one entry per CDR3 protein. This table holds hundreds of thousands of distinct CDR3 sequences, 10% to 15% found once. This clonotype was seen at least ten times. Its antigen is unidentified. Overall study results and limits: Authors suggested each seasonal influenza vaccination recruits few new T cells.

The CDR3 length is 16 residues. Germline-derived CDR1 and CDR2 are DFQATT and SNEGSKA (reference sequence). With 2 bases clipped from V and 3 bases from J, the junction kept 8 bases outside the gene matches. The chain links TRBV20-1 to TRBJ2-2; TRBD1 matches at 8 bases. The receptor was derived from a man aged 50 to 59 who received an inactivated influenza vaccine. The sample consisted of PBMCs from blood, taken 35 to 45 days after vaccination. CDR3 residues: CSARTDRARHTGELFF. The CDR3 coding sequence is TGCAGTGCTAGAACGGACAGGGCCCGTCACACCGGGGAGCTGTTTTTT.